One and the same sample provided the 19 T cell receptor beta chains below, sequenced in a study of blood T cell repertoires in COVID-19. Generated by immunoSEQ multiplex PCR, the TCRdb table keeps only in-frame clones and is missing some. Seen here are more than 200,000 clones, 90% observed once, and the top ten hold less than 3%. Material for sequencing was peripheral blood. The source is a man younger than 45 with COVID-19, enrolled during active disease.

This clone appeared once. The rearrangement uses TRBV27 and TRBJ1-5; D might be TRBD1 (6 bases). With 7 bases removed from V and 0 bases from J, the gap between germline ends came to 16 bases. This CDR3 contains 16 residues. Germline V gene sequence: CDR1 MNHEY, CDR2 SMNVEV (reference sequence). In DNA form, the CDR3 reads TGTGCCAGCATACCAACAGGGTCTGGTAGCAATCAGCCCCAGCATTTT. Translation: CASIPTGSGSNQPQHF.

The chain uses TRBV4-3 and TRBJ2-5, with D tentatively TRBD1 (6 bases). Per the germline V gene, CDR1 is LGHNA and CDR2 is YSLEER. Trimming removed 1 base at V and 5 bases at J, with 14 bases between. The CDR3 runs 15 residues. The CDR3 protein is CASSQGLRDKETQYF. In DNA form, the CDR3 reads TGCGCCAGCAGCCAAGGGCTCCGGGACAAGGAGACCCAGTACTTC.

The rearrangement uses TRBV30 and TRBJ1-3, with D possibly matching TRBD1 (5 bases). The CDR3 is made up of 14 amino acids. Germline CDR1 is GTSNPN and CDR2 is SVGIG (reference sequence). V lost 0 bases and J lost 3, with 9 bases in between. The CDR3 DNA reads TGTGCCTGGAGTGTAGACAGCCGTGGAAACACCATATATTTT. As protein: CAWSVDSRGNTIYF.

The CDR3 coding sequence is TGTGCCAGCAGCGCACGTACAGGGACCTACGAGCAGTACTTC. This sequence encodes CASSARTGTYEQYF. This sequence joins TRBV7-2 and TRBJ2-7; a weak D match, TRBD1 (6 bases). Trimming left V 5 bases short and J 2 bases short, with 13 bases between. The CDR3 runs 14 residues. Germline assignment: CDR1 SGHTA and CDR2 FQGNSA. Full variable domain (remainder filled in from reference TRBV7-2 and TRBJ2-7): GAGVSQSPSNKVTEKGKDVELRCDPISGHTALYWYRQSLGQGLEFLIYFQGNSAPDKSGLPSDRFSAERTGGSVSTLTIQRTQQEDSAVYLCASSARTGTYEQYFGPGTRLTVT.

This chain links TRBV19 with TRBJ1-5; 9 bases align to TRBD1. The V segment lost 3 bases and the J segment 4 bases; nucleotides outside the gene matches: 10. Per the germline V gene, CDR1 is LNHDA and CDR2 is SQIVND (reference sequence). The CDR3 has 17 amino acids. CDR3 loop: CASSITMSTGGNQPQHF. The CDR3 DNA follows: TGTGCCAGTAGTATTACTATGTCGACAGGGGGAAATCAGCCCCAGCATTTT.

This clone has a single count. This chain connects TRBV4-3 to TRBJ2-7, with TRBD2 identical over 7 bases. V gave up 0 bases and J gave up 0 bases; unmatched junction bases: 8. This CDR3 has 17 amino acids. CDR1 and CDR2 from the germline V gene are LGHNA and YSLEER. The CDR3, as DNA: TGCGCCAGCAGCCAAGAGGGATTGGGGGAGGGCTCCTACGAGCAGTACTTC. As protein: CASSQEGLGEGSYEQYF.

V and J are TRBV18 and TRBJ1-2; D perhaps matches TRBD1 (6 bases). The CDR3 consists of 14 residues. V was pared by 3 bases and J by 4 bases, with 12 bases between. CDR1 and CDR2 (germline): KGHSH, LQKENI. CDR3 in DNA: TGTGCCAGCTCACCGAACAGGGTTGGCTATGGCTACACCTTC. Its translation is CASSPNRVGYGYTF. The variable domain in full, completed from reference TRBV18 and TRBJ1-2, reads NAGVMQNPRHLVRRRGQEARLRCSPMKGHSHVYWYRQLPEEGLKFMVYLQKENIIDESGMPKERFSAEFPKEGPSILRIQQVVRGDSAAYFCASSPNRVGYGYTFGSGTRLTVV.

V usage is TRBV24-1 and J usage is TRBJ1-3; TRBD1 matches at 8 bases. The CDR3 sequence is 16 residues long. The V gene's germline CDR1 is KGHDR and CDR2 SFDVKD. V gave up 4 bases and J gave up 0 bases; unmatched junction bases: 4. CDR3 in amino acids: CATSDRDRTSGNTIYF. CDR3 nucleotide sequence: TGTGCCACCAGTGACCGGGACAGGACCTCTGGAAACACCATATATTTT.

The rearrangement joins TRBV7-2 to TRBJ2-1, with 7 bases that match TRBD2. V gave up 1 base and J gave up 6 bases; unmatched junction bases: 9. Per the germline V gene, CDR1 is SGHTA and CDR2 is FQGNSA. This CDR3 has 16 residues. The CDR3 reads CASSLVVREEFNEQFF. The DNA of the CDR3 is TGTGCCAGCAGCTTAGTTGTCCGGGAGGAGTTCAATGAGCAGTTCTTC.

V gene TRBV28 combines with J gene TRBJ2-3; 10 bases fit TRBD2. This CDR3 is 17 amino acids long. Germline V CDR1 and CDR2: MDHEN, SYDVKM. The J segment lost 1 base and the V segment lost 3 bases, leaving 7 bases of the junction unmatched. For the CDR3, the DNA is TGTGCCAGCAGTTTCTCTAGCGGGGGAAGGCGCACAGATACGCAGTATTTT. Translated, it gives CASSFSSGGRRTDTQYF.

The chain uses TRBV28 and TRBJ1-5, with 9 bases aligning to TRBD1. This CDR3 spans 16 amino acids. Germline V gene lookup returns CDR1 MDHEN and CDR2 SYDVKM. V lost 2 bases to trimming and J lost 4 bases; unmatched junction nucleotides: 6. DNA for the CDR3: TGTGCCAGCAGTTTACCTGACAGGGGGTTAAATCAGCCCCAGCATTTT. It is translated as CASSLPDRGLNQPQHF.

This clone was recorded a few times. This chain uses TRBV2 with TRBJ2-7; D is perhaps TRBD2 (5 bases). The V end was cut by 6 bases, the J end by 5 bases, with 20 bases between. This CDR3 has 15 amino acids. Germline V lookup: CDR1 SNHLY, CDR2 FYNNEI. In nucleotides, the CDR3 is TGTGCCAGCAGGAGGGCACACGTACTAGATAACGAGCAGTACTTC. This encodes CASRRAHVLDNEQYF. Based on the CDR3 plus reference TRBV2 and TRBJ2-7, the full variable domain is EPEVTQTPSHQVTQMGQEVILRCVPISNHLYFYWYRQILGQKVEFLVSFYNNEISEKSEIFDDQFSVERPDGSNFTLKIRSTKLEDSAMYFCASRRAHVLDNEQYFGPGTRLTVT.

This clone was counted a single time. This chain uses TRBV2 with TRBJ1-5, with 8 bases lining up with TRBD1. Trimming took 6 bases from V and 6 from J; bases not matched to a gene: 10. Germline loops: CDR1 SNHLY, CDR2 FYNNEI. The CDR3 runs to 15 residues. The CDR3 protein is CASRDGQGRAQPQHF. CDR3 DNA sequence: TGTGCCAGCAGAGACGGACAGGGAAGGGCTCAGCCCCAGCATTTT.

The chain couples TRBV9 to TRBJ2-1, with 9 bases fitting TRBD2. This CDR3 spans 16 amino acids. CDR1 and CDR2 (germline): SGDLS, YYNGEE. The trim removed 0 bases at V and 6 bases at J, leaving 7 bases unmatched. The CDR3: CASSVELREGLNEQFF. DNA of the CDR3: TGTGCCAGCAGCGTAGAGTTGCGGGAGGGCCTCAATGAGCAGTTCTTC.

The genes are TRBV19 and TRBJ2-1; 11 bases fit TRBD2. Germline-derived CDR1 and CDR2 are LNHDA and SQIVND (reference sequence). V gave up 9 bases and J gave up 4 bases; unmatched junction bases: 5. The length of the CDR3 is 14 residues. The CDR3 loop is CASTSGSLYNEQFF. In DNA, the CDR3 is TGTGCCAGCACTAGCGGGAGTCTGTACAATGAGCAGTTCTTC.

This clone was observed a single time. The chain links TRBV19 to TRBJ1-1; 11 nucleotides line up with TRBD1. CDR1 and CDR2 (germline): LNHDA, SQIVND (reference sequence). V trimming: 6 bases; J trimming: 3 bases; junction bases outside the gene matches: 15. The CDR3 is 18 residues long. CDR3 bases: TGTGCCAGTAGCCTGTCGCCCCGGACAGGGGGCAAGGACACTGAAGCTTTCTTT. Translated, it gives CASSLSPRTGGKDTEAFF.

The rearrangement links TRBV28 to TRBJ2-7, with 15 bases fitting TRBD2. The CDR3 runs 18 residues. Trimming at V came to 5 bases and at J to 6 bases, leaving 14 bases not matched to a gene. Germline V lookup: CDR1 MDHEN, CDR2 SYDVKM. CDR3 bases: TGTGCCAGCAGTCCCCGCGGACTAGCGGGAGGGATTAGGGGCGAGCAGTACTTC. The encoded protein is CASSPRGLAGGIRGEQYF.

This clone came up a few times. CDR3 sequence (DNA): TGTGCCACCAGCAGAGTGTCGACAGAATACAATGAGCAGTTCTTC. This sequence encodes CATSRVSTEYNEQFF. The chain joins TRBV15 to TRBJ2-1; weak D call: TRBD1 (5 bases). The CDR3 runs 15 residues. The germline CDR1 and CDR2 sequences are LNHNV and YYDKDF (reference sequence). Trimming pared 1 base from V and 4 bases from J, leaving 11 bases between.

The chain employs TRBV9 and TRBJ2-7; TRBD1 agrees at 8 bases. The CDR3 runs 15 residues. Germline V gives CDR1 SGDLS, CDR2 YYNGEE. V lost 3 bases and J lost 0; bases outside the gene matches: 5. The CDR3 sequence: CASSAGTGDSYEQYF. The CDR3 DNA reads TGTGCCAGCAGCGCCGGGACAGGAGACTCCTACGAGCAGTACTTC.